Shown below are 8 T cell receptor beta chains from a single sample sequenced in a study of blood T cell repertoires in COVID-19 (dated by TCRdb to the early 2020s). The receptor library was made with the immunoSEQ multiplex PCR assay. This immuneACCESS table, as held by TCRdb, lists in-frame sequences with V and J called but not all clones. Of the missing ones, under half trace to an unresolved V gene in checked studies; the others have no known cause. The sample table shows 190,000 or so clones, and 87% are seen once. The top ten clonotypes cover roughly 0.9% of the sample. Sample: peripheral blood. Receptors were obtained from a woman between 18 and 30 years old who had recovered from COVID-19.

The chain links TRBV2 to TRBJ2-3; D is undetermined. This CDR3 contains 13 residues. Germline lookup yields CDR1 SNHLY and CDR2 FYNNEI. Trimming took 8 bases from V and 2 from J, leaving 11 bases between them. The CDR3 region has the DNA TGTGCCAGCGCGGAAACGACCACAGATACGCAGTATTTT. This codes for CASAETTTDTQYF.

V and J are TRBV7-2 and TRBJ1-1, with 11 nucleotides matching TRBD1. Germline V CDR1 and CDR2: SGHTA, FQGNSA. The CDR3 is made up of 17 amino acids. V lost 0 bases to trimming and J lost 1 base; unmatched junction nucleotides: 4. In DNA form, the CDR3 reads TGTGCCAGCAGCTTAGCCGGGACAGGGGGGCAGAACACTGAAGCTTTCTTT. The encoded protein is CASSLAGTGGQNTEAFF.

The rearrangement links TRBV12-3 or TRBV12-4 to TRBJ1-1; no reliable D call. CDR3 length: 12 amino acids. Trimming shortened V by 6 bases and J by 11 bases, and 16 bases separated the two germline ends. CDR3 sequence: CASRLWPRGAFF. The CDR3 region has the DNA TGTGCCAGCAGATTATGGCCACGAGGGGCTTTCTTT.

The V gene is TRBV15, the J gene TRBJ1-5; maybe TRBD1 (5 bases). The germline gives CDR1 LNHNV, CDR2 YYDKDF (reference sequence). There are 20 residues in the CDR3. V lost 0 bases and J 0 bases, leaving 21 bases between the germline ends. CDR3 DNA: TGTGCCACCAGCAGAGATCGGGCACGGGGGGGGTTTTATAGCAATCAGCCCCAGCATTTT. This translates into CATSRDRARGGFYSNQPQHF.

The DNA for the CDR3 is TGCGCCAGCAGCGGCCGGGACAGGGCTCACGAGCAGTACTTC. As protein: CASSGRDRAHEQYF. This chain links TRBV5-1 with TRBJ2-7, with 9 bases matching TRBD1. Per the germline V gene, CDR1 is SGHRS and CDR2 is YFSETQ. The V gene end was trimmed by 4 bases and the J gene end by 5 bases; junction bases not matched to a gene: 7. The CDR3 loop spans 14 amino acids.

This chain links TRBV14 with TRBJ1-3, with a tentative D call TRBD1 (6 bases). Germline CDR1 SGHDN, CDR2 FVKESK. CDR3 length: 14 residues. The V end was cut by 4 bases, the J end by 1 base, with 8 bases between. DNA of the CDR3: TGTGCCAGCAGCCTGACAGGTTCTGGAAACACCATATATTTT. It yields the protein CASSLTGSGNTIYF.

The chain uses TRBV19 and TRBJ1-4; 11 bases match TRBD1. This CDR3 region has 16 residues. The V gene end was trimmed by 3 bases and the J gene end by 8 bases; junction bases not matched to a gene: 8. The germline CDR1 and CDR2 sequences are LNHDA and SQIVND (reference sequence). CDR3 loop: CASSIWPGQGVEKLFF. The CDR3 coding sequence is TGTGCCAGTAGTATTTGGCCGGGACAGGGGGTCGAAAAACTGTTTTTT.

This chain uses TRBV15 with TRBJ2-2; 7 bases are a match to TRBD2. This CDR3 has 17 residues. The V gene's germline CDR1 is LNHNV and CDR2 YYDKDF (reference sequence). V trimming: 5 bases; J trimming: 0 bases; junction bases outside the gene matches: 9. CDR3 bases: TGTGCCACCAGCGGGGGGGTCGGGGCCGCGAACACCGGGGAGCTGTTTTTT. Its protein product is CATSGGVGAANTGELFF.